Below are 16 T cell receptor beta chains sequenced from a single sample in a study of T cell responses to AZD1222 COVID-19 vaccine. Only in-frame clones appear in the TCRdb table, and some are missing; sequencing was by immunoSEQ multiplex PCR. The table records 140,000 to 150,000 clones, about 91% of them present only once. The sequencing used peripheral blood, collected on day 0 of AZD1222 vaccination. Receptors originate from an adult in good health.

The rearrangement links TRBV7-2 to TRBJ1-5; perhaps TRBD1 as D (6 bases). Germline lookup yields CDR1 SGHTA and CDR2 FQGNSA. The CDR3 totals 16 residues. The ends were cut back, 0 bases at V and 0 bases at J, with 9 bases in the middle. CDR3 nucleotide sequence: TGTGCCAGCAGCTTAGCCCGGACAGCTAGCAATCAGCCCCAGCATTTT. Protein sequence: CASSLARTASNQPQHF. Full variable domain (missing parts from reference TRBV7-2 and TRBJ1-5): GAGVSQSPSNKVTEKGKDVELRCDPISGHTALYWYRQSLGQGLEFLIYFQGNSAPDKSGLPSDRFSAERTGGSVSTLTIQRTQQEDSAVYLCASSLARTASNQPQHFGDGTRLSIL.

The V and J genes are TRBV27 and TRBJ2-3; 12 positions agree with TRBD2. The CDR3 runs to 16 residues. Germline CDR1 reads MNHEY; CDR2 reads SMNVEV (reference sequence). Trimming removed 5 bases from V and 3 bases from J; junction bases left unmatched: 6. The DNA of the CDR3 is TGTGCCAGCAGTCCTACTAGCGGGGGGACTACAGATACGCAGTATTTT. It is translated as CASSPTSGGTTDTQYF.

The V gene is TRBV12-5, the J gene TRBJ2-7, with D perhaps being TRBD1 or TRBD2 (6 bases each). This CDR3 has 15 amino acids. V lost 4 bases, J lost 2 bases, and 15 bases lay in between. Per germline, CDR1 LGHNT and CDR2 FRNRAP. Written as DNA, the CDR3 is TGTGCTAGTGGTTCCGGGGGCAGGCTGACCTACGAGCAGTACTTC. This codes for CASGSGGRLTYEQYF.

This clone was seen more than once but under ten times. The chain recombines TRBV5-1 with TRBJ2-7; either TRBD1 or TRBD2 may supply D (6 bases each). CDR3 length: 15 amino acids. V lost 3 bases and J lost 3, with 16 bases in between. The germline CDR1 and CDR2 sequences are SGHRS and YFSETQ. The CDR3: CASSSEGGHLYEQYF. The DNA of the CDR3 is TGCGCCAGCAGCTCCGAGGGGGGCCACCTCTACGAGCAGTACTTC. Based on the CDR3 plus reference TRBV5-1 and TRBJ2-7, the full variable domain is KAGVTQTPRYLIKTRGQQVTLSCSPISGHRSVSWYQQTPGQGLQFLFEYFSETQRNKGNFPGRFSGRQFSNSRSEMNVSTLELGDSALYLCASSSEGGHLYEQYFGPGTRLTVT.

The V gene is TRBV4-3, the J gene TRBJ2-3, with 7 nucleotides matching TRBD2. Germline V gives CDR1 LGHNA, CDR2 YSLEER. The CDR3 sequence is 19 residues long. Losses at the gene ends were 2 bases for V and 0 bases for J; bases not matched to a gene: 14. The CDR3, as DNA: TGCGCCAGCAGCCAATATAGTGGTTTGCGGGAGTGGAGCACAGATACGCAGTATTTT. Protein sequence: CASSQYSGLREWSTDTQYF.

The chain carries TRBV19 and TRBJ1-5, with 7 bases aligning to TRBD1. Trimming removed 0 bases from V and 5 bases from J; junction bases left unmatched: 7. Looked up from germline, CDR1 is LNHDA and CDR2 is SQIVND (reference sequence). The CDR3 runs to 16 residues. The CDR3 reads CASSIESGGWYQPQHF. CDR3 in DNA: TGTGCCAGTAGTATAGAGTCAGGGGGTTGGTATCAGCCCCAGCATTTT.

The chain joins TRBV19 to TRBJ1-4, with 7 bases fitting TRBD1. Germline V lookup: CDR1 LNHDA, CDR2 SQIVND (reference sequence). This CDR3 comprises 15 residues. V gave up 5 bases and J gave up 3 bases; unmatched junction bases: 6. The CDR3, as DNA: TGTGCCAGTAGTCCCCAGGGGGGACCTAATGAAAAACTGTTTTTT. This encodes CASSPQGGPNEKLFF.

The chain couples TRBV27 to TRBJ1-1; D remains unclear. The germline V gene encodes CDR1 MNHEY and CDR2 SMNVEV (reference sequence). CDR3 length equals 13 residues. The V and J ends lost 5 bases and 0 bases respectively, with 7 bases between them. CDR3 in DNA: TGTGCCAGCAGTCCCCTTATGAACACTGAAGCTTTCTTT. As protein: CASSPLMNTEAFF.

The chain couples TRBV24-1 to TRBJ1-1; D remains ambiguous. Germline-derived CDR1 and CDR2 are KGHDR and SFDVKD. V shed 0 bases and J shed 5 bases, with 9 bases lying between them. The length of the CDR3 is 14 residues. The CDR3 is CATSDLSGLTEAFF. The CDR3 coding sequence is TGTGCCACCAGTGATTTGTCGGGGTTGACTGAAGCTTTCTTT.

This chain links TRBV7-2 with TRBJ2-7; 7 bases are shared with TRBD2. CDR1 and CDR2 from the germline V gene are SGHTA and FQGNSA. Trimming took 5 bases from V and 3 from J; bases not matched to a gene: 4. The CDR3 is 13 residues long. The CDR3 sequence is CASSRDYIYEQYF. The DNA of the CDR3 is TGTGCCAGCAGCCGGGACTACATCTACGAGCAGTACTTC.

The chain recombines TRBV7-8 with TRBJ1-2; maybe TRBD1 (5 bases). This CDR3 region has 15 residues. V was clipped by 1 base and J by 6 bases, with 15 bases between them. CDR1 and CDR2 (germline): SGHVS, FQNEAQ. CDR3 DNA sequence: TGTGCCAGCAGCTTAGGGGGGTCCCCCGCAGATGGCTACACCTTC. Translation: CASSLGGSPADGYTF.

The CDR3 is CASSLRGGTGQLSYEQYF. For the CDR3, the DNA is TGCGCCAGCAGCTTGAGGGGTGGAACGGGACAGTTGTCCTACGAGCAGTACTTC. The chain couples TRBV5-1 to TRBJ2-7; TRBD1 matches 7 bases. The ends lost 1 base at V and 1 base at J; junction bases unmatched: 14. This CDR3 is 18 amino acids long. Germline CDR1 and CDR2: SGHRS and YFSETQ.

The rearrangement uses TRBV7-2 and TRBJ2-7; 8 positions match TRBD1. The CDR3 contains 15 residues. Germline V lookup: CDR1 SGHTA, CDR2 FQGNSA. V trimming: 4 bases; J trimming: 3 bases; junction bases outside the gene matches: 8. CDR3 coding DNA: TGTGCCAGCAGCTCCCGGGACAGGACAAACTACGAGCAGTACTTC. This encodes CASSSRDRTNYEQYF.

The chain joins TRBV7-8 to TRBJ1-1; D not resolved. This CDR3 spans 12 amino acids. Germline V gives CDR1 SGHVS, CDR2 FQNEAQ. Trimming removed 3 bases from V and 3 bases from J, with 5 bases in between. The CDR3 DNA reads TGTGCCAGCAGCTTTCAGTACACTGAAGCTTTCTTT. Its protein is CASSFQYTEAFF.

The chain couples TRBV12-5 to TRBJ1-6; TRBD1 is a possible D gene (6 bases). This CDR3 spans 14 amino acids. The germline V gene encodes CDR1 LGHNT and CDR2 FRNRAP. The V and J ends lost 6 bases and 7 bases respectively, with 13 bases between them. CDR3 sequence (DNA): TGTGCTAGTGGACTCACAGGGTTCAATTCACCCCTCCACTTT. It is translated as CASGLTGFNSPLHF.

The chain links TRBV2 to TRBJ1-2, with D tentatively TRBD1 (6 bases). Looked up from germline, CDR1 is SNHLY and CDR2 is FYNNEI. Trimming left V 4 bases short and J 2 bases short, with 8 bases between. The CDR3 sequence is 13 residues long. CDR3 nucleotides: TGTGCCAGCAGTGTAGACAGGAACTATGGCTACACCTTC. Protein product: CASSVDRNYGYTF.